A selection of T cell receptor beta chains follows, all from one sample in a study of vaccination effects on CD4 cells after COVID-19. This table comes from immunoSEQ multiplex PCR, and its TCRdb copy is limited to in-frame clones, with some not included. The table records 35,000 to 40,000 clones, approximately 68% of them present only once. These receptors are not linked to any known antigen. This specimen consisted of CD4+ T cells from PBMCs cultured with HCoV-OC43 spike peptides, obtained before COVID-19 vaccination. Receptors were obtained from a human donor who received a COVID-19 vaccine. CDR3s include the opening cysteine and the closing phenylalanine or tryptophan. The D gene is left open where the match is weak. Only some rows state a clone size, as once, few, many or a class for expanded clones.

D	J	V	size	CDR3	DNA
-	TRBJ1-1	TRBV18	-	CASSPHPAFF	TGTGCCAGCTCACCACATCCGGCTTTCTTT
TRBD1	TRBJ1-2	TRBV14	-	CASSQEGRGQGTYGYTF	TGTGCCAGCAGCCAAGAAGGGAGGGGACAGGGGACCTATGGCTACACCTTC
TRBD2	TRBJ2-3	TRBV4-1	few	CASSRRKLAGGPETDTQYF	TGCGCCAGCAGCCGACGGAAACTAGCGGGAGGGCCCGAAACAGATACGCAGTATTTT
-	TRBJ2-5	TRBV5-1	-	CASSLARGSGQTQYF	TGCGCCAGCAGCTTGGCCCGGGGTTCGGGGCAGACCCAGTACTTC
-	TRBJ2-5	TRBV5-1	-	CASSPGPGETQYF	TGCGCCAGCAGCCCCGGACCCGGGGAGACCCAGTACTTC
-	TRBJ1-1	TRBV14	-	CASADGLNTEAFF	TGTGCCAGCGCCGACGGATTGAACACTGAAGCTTTCTTT
-	TRBJ1-5	TRBV6-1	-	CASSENGHDNQPQHF	TGTGCCAGCAGTGAAAACGGGCACGACAATCAGCCCCAGCATTTT
TRBD1	TRBJ2-7	TRBV6-5	-	CASTQPGQGAREQYF	TGTGCCAGCACACAACCGGGACAGGGGGCGCGAGAGCAGTACTTC
-	TRBJ2-2	TRBV7-7	-	CASSLAGLTGELFF	TGTGCCAGCAGCTTAGCGGGGTTAACCGGGGAGCTGTTTTTT
-	TRBJ2-7	TRBV5-6	few	CASSLIGFTYEQYF	TGTGCCAGCAGCTTAATTGGGTTTACCTACGAGCAGTACTTC
-	TRBJ2-7	TRBV11-1	-	CASSRPGRGSHEQYF	TGTGCCAGCAGCCGCCCCGGCAGGGGATCACACGAGCAGTACTTC
-	TRBJ2-7	TRBV2	-	CASRTDSSYEQYF	TGTGCCAGCAGAACGGACAGCTCCTACGAGCAGTACTTC
-	TRBJ1-2	TRBV18	-	CASSPPSVTNYGYTF	TGTGCCAGCTCACCACCAAGCGTAACTAACTATGGCTACACCTTC
-	TRBJ1-1	TRBV5-1	few	CASSSYKEAFF	TGCGCCAGCAGCTCATATAAGGAGGCTTTCTTT
-	TRBJ1-3	TRBV29-1	-	CSVESGQGNTIYF	TGCAGCGTTGAGTCGGGACAAGGAAACACCATATATTTT
-	TRBJ2-2	TRBV3-1/TRBV3-2	-	CASSHRANTGELFF	TGTGCCAGCAGCCACAGAGCGAACACCGGGGAGCTGTTTTTT
TRBD2	TRBJ2-3	TRBV18	-	CASSPAGTSSTDTQYF	TGTGCCAGCTCACCAGCCGGGACTAGCTCCACAGATACGCAGTATTTT
-	TRBJ1-5	TRBV27	-	CASSLSGYNQPQHF	TGTGCCAGCAGTTTATCTGGGTACAATCAGCCCCAGCATTTT
-	TRBJ2-2	TRBV27	-	CASKRTALNTGELFF	TGTGCCAGCAAACGGACAGCACTAAACACCGGGGAGCTGTTTTTT
TRBD1	TRBJ1-1	TRBV5-4	few	CASRLGTANTEAFF	TGTGCCAGCAGGCTTGGGACAGCGAACACTGAAGCTTTCTTT
-	TRBJ2-1	TRBV5-5	-	CASSLGGGRGSNNEQFF	TGTGCCAGCAGCTTGGGTGGGGGCAGGGGATCAAACAATGAGCAGTTCTTC
TRBD1	TRBJ1-4	TRBV28	-	CASSPGQGKKLFF	TGTGCCAGCAGCCCAGGACAGGGGAAAAAACTGTTTTTT
-	TRBJ2-1	TRBV5-8	-	CASSLFVGNEQFF	TGTGCCAGCAGCTTGTTTGTAGGCAATGAGCAGTTCTTC
TRBD2	TRBJ2-5	TRBV5-1	once	CASSLGAGRGETQYF	TGCGCCAGCAGCCTGGGAGCGGGACGGGGGGAGACCCAGTACTTC
-	TRBJ1-5	TRBV19	-	CASSIETPGRKLSQPQHF	TGTGCCAGTAGTATAGAGACCCCTGGACGAAAACTGAGTCAGCCCCAGCATTTT
TRBD1	TRBJ1-5	TRBV19	few	CATLAGQGVYQPQHF	TGTGCCACCCTCGCGGGACAGGGGGTATATCAGCCCCAGCATTTT
TRBD2	TRBJ2-3	TRBV4-1	-	CASSRAGTSGRDTQYF	TGCGCCAGCAGCCGAGCCGGGACTAGCGGGAGAGATACGCAGTATTTT
-	TRBJ2-3	TRBV18	-	CASSGGRVTSTDTQYF	TGTGCCAGCTCAGGGGGACGCGTGACTAGCACAGATACGCAGTATTTT
-	TRBJ1-4	TRBV5-1	-	CASSLVANEKLFF	TGCGCCAGCAGCTTGGTGGCTAATGAAAAACTGTTTTTT
TRBD1	TRBJ2-1	TRBV5-6	-	CASSDGQGYEQFF	TGTGCCAGCAGCGACGGACAGGGCTATGAGCAGTTCTTC
-	TRBJ2-6	TRBV9	-	CASSVEEWLMLTF	TGTGCCAGCAGCGTAGAGGAGTGGTTGATGCTGACTTTC
-	TRBJ2-1	TRBV10-2	-	CASSESEGQFF	TGCGCCAGCAGTGAGTCTGAGGGGCAGTTCTTC
-	TRBJ2-3	TRBV9	-	CASSIGGDTQYF	TGTGCCAGCAGCATCGGAGGGGATACGCAGTATTTT
TRBD1	TRBJ2-7	TRBV7-9	-	CASSSGTGDLEQYF	TGTGCCAGCAGCTCCGGGACAGGGGACTTGGAGCAGTACTTC
-	TRBJ1-5	TRBV7-2	-	CASSLAPGGQPQHF	TGTGCCAGCAGCTTAGCGCCGGGGGGCCAGCCCCAGCATTTT
-	TRBJ1-1	TRBV5-6	-	CASSLRLGVETEAFF	TGTGCCAGCAGCTTGAGGCTAGGGGTAGAGACTGAAGCTTTCTTT
-	TRBJ2-7	TRBV7-9	large	CASSLVPAYYEQYF	TGTGCCAGCAGCTTAGTTCCAGCATACTACGAGCAGTACTTC
TRBD2	TRBJ2-7	TRBV4-1	few	CASSQAPTSLYEQYF	TGCGCCAGCAGCCAAGCCCCGACTAGCCTGTACGAGCAGTACTTC
-	TRBJ1-1	TRBV5-5	-	CASSLLQGNTEAFF	TGTGCCAGCAGCTTATTACAGGGGAACACTGAAGCTTTCTTT